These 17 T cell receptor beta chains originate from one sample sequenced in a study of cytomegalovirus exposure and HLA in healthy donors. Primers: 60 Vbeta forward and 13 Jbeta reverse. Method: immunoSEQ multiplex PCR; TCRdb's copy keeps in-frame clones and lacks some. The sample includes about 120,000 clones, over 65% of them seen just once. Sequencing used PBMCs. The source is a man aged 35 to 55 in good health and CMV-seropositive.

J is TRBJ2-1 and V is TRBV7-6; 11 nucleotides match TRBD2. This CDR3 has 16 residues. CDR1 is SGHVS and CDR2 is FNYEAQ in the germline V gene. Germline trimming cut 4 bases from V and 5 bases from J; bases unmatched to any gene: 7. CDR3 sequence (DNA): TGTGCCAGCAGCTCCCGACTAGCGGGAAGTAACAATGAGCAGTTCTTC. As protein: CASSSRLAGSNNEQFF.

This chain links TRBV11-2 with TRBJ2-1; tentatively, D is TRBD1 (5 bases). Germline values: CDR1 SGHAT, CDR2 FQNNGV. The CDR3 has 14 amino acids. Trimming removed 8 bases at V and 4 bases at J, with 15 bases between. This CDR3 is CASGEVAGYNEQFF. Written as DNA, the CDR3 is TGTGCCAGCGGTGAGGTAGCAGGGTACAATGAGCAGTTCTTC. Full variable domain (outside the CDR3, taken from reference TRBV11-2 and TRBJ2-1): EAGVAQSPRYKIIEKRQSVAFWCNPISGHATLYWYQQILGQGPKLLIQFQNNGVVDDSQLPKDRFSAERLKGVDSTLKIQPAKLEDSAVYLCASGEVAGYNEQFFGPGTRLTVL.

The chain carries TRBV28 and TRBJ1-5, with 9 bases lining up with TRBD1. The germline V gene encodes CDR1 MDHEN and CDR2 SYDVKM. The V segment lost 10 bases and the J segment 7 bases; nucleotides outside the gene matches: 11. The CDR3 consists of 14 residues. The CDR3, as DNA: TGTGCCACCATCCAGATGGGACAGGGACAGCCCCAGCATTTT. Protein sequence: CATIQMGQGQPQHF. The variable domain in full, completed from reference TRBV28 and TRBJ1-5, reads DVKVTQSSRYLVKRTGEKVFLECVQDMDHENMFWYRQDPGLGLRLIYFSYDVKMKEKGDIPEGYSVSREKKERFSLILESASTNQTSMYLCATIQMGQGQPQHFGDGTRLSIL.

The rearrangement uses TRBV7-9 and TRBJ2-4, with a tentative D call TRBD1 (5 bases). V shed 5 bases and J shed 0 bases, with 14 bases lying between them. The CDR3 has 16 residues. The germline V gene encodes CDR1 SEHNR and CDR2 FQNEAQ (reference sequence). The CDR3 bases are TGTGCCAGCAGCATTCAGACAGCCCTAGCCAAAAACATTCAGTACTTC. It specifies CASSIQTALAKNIQYF.

The CDR3 spells CASSPGVAGGYEQYF. CDR3 sequence (DNA): TGTGCCAGCAGCCCGGGGGTAGCGGGAGGCTACGAGCAGTACTTC. This chain uses TRBV5-5 with TRBJ2-7, with TRBD2 matching 10 bases. Germline CDR1 is SGHKS and CDR2 is YYEKEE (reference sequence). The CDR3 sequence is 15 residues long. V dropped 4 bases and J dropped 3; count of bases not matched to a gene: 7.

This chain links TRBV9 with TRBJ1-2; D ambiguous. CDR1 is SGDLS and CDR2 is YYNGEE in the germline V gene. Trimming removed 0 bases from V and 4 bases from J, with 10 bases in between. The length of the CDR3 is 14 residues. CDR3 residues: CASSVGGRSYGYTF. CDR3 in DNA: TGTGCCAGCAGCGTAGGAGGCAGAAGCTATGGCTACACCTTC.

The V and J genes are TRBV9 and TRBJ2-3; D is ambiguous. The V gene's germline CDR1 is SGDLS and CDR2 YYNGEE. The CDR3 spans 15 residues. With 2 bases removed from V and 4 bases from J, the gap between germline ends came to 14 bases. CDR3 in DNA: TGTGCCAGCAGCGTGACTTCGGCATTGGCAGATACGCAGTATTTT. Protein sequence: CASSVTSALADTQYF.

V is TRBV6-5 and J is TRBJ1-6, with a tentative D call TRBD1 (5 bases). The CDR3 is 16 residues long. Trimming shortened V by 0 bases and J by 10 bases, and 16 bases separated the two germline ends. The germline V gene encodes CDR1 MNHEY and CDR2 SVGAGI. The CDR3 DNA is TGTGCCAGCAGTTACTCGGGTGGGGCTGAGAGGTCACCCCTCCACTTT. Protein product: CASSYSGGAERSPLHF.

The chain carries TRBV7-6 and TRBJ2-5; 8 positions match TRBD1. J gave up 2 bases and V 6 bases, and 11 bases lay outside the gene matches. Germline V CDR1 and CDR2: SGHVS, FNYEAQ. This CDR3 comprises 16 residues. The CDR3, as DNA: TGTGCCAGCAGGCCTACTCCTGGACAGGGACAAGAGACCCAGTACTTC. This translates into CASRPTPGQGQETQYF.

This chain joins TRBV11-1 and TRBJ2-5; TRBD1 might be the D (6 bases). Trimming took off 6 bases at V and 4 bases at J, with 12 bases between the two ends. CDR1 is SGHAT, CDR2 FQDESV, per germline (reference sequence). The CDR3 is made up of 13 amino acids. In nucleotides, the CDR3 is TGTGCCAGCAGTTTCCCAGGGGCAGAGACCCAGTACTTC. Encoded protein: CASSFPGAETQYF.

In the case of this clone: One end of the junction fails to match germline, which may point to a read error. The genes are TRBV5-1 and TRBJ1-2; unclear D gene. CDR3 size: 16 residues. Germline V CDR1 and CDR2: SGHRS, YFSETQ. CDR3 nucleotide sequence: TGCGCCAGCAACTTGGTGGGGAGCTCCGCTGGATATGGCTACACCTTC. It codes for CASNLVGSSAGYGYTF.

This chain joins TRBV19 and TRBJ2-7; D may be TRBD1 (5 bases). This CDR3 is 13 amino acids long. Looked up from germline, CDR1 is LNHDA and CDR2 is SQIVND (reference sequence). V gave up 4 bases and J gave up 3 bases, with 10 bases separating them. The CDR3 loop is CASSSRQLYEQYF. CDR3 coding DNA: TGTGCCAGTAGTAGCAGACAGCTCTACGAGCAGTACTTC.

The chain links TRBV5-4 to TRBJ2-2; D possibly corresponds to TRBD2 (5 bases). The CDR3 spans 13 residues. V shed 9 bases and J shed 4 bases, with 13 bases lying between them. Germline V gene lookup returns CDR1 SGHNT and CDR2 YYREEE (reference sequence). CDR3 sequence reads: CATPAAGTGELFF. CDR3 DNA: TGTGCCACCCCCGCGGCGGGCACCGGGGAGCTGTTTTTT. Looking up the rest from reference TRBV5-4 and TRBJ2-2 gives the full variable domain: ETGVTQSPTHLIKTRGQQVTLRCSSQSGHNTVSWYQQALGQGPQFIFQYYREEENGRGNFPPRFSGLQFPNYSSELNVNALELDDSALYLCATPAAGTGELFFGEGSRLTVL.

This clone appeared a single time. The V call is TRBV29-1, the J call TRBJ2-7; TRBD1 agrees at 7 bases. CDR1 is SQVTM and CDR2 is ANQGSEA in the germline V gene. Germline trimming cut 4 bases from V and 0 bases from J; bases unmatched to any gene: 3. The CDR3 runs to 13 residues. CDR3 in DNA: TGCAGCGTTGGCAGGGGGAGCTCCTACGAGCAGTACTTC. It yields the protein CSVGRGSSYEQYF.

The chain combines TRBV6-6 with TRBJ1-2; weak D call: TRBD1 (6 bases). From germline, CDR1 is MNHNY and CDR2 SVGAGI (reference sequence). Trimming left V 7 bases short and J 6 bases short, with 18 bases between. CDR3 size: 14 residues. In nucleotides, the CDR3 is TGTGCCAGCATGCTTCGACAGGTTTCAAATGGCTACACCTTC. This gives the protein CASMLRQVSNGYTF.

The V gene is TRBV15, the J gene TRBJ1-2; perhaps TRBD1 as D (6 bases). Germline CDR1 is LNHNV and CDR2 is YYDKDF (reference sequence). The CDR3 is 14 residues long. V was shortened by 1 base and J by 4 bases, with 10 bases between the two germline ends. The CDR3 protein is CATSRAGGPYGYTF. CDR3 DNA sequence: TGTGCCACCAGCAGAGCGGGGGGGCCCTATGGCTACACCTTC.

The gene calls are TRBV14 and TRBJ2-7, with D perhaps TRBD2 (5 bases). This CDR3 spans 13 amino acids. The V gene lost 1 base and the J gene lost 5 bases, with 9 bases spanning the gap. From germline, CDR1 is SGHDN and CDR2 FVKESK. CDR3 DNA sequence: TGTGCCAGCAGCCAAGTTCGGGGAAACGAGCAGTACTTC. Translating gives CASSQVRGNEQYF.